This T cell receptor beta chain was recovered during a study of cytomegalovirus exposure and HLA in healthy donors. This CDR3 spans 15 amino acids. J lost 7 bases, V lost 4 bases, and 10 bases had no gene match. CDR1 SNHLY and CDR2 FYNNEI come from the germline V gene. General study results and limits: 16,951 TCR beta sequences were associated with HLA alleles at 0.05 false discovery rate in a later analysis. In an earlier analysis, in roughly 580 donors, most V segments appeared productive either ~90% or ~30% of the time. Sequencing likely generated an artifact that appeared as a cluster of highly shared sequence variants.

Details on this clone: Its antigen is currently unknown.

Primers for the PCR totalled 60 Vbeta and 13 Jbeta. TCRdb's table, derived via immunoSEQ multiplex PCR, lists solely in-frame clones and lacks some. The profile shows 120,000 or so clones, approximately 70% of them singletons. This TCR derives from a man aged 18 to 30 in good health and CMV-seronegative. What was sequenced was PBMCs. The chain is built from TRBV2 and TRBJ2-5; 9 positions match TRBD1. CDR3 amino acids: CASSVIPGQGVTQYF. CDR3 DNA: TGTGCCAGCAGTGTCATCCCGGGACAGGGTGTGACCCAGTACTTC.